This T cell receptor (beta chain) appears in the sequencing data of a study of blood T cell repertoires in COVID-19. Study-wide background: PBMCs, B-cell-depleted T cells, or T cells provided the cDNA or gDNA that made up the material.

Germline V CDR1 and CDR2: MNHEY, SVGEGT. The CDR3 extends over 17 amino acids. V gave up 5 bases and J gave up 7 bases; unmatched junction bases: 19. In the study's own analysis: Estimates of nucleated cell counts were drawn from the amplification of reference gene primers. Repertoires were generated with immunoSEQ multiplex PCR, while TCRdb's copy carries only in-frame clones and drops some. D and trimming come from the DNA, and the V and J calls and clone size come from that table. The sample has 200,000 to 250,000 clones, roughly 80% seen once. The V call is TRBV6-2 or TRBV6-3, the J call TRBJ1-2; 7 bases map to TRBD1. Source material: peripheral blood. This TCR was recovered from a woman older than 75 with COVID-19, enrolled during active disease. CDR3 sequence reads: CASSVQGTAGSVFGYTF. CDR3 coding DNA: TGTGCCAGCAGTGTTCAAGGGACAGCAGGTTCAGTCTTTGGCTACACCTTC.